One sample yielded the 26 T cell receptor beta chains listed below, sequenced in a study of shared clonotypes between healthy human individuals. Profiled with immunoSEQ multiplex PCR; TCRdb holds only in-frame clones, not every one. The table shows about 2 million clones, with approximately 95% occurring only once. Sequences were obtained from naive CD4+ T cells sorted from blood. Subset specified: CD45RA+ positively selected. These receptors came from a young man in good health.

The rearrangement links TRBV1 to TRBJ2-1; the table's TRBD2 call for D was not verified on the DNA. TRBV1 is given as a pseudogene. The CDR3 is 16 residues long. CDR3 DNA sequence: TGCACCAGCAGCCGGACGTCGCGGGAGGACTACAATGAGCAGTTCTTC. It translates to CTSSRTSREDYNEQFF.

The CDR3 protein is CASSPGQGAPYEQYF. CDR3 in DNA: TGTGCCAGTAGCCCGGGACAGGGGGCTCCCTACGAGCAGTACTTC. The chain uses TRBV19 and TRBJ2-7, with TRBD1 matching over 12 bases. The CDR3 totals 15 residues. CDR1 and CDR2 (germline): LNHDA, SQIVND (reference sequence). V shed 6 bases, J shed 2 bases, and the junction held 5 bases outside the gene matches.

In regard to this clone: This may be a read error: a much more frequent sequence differs by one nucleotide. The same CDR3 can be traced to other DNA sequences in this sample. V is TRBV11-2 and J is TRBJ2-7; a possible D gene is TRBD1 (5 bases). CDR3 length: 12 residues. The ends were cut back, 2 bases at V and 3 bases at J, with 5 bases in the middle. Germline values: CDR1 SGHAT, CDR2 FQNNGV. The CDR3 spells CASSLQGYEQYF. The CDR3 coding sequence is TGTGCCAGCAGCTTACAGGGCTACGAGCAGTACTTC.

This sequence joins TRBV5-6 and TRBJ1-5; D is uncertain. CDR3 length: 13 amino acids. Trimming pared 0 bases from V and 6 bases from J, leaving 7 bases between. Per the germline V gene, CDR1 is SGHDT and CDR2 is YYEEEE. The CDR3 loop reads CASSLGFGQPQHF. In DNA, the CDR3 is TGTGCCAGCAGCTTGGGCTTCGGTCAGCCCCAGCATTTT.

The J gene is TRBJ2-1, the V gene TRBV10-1; D is ambiguous. Germline V gene data show CDR1 as WNHNN and CDR2 as SYGVQD (reference sequence). The germline V and J ends were trimmed by 3 bases and 0 bases, with 6 bases remaining between them. The CDR3 has 14 amino acids. The CDR3 sequence: CASSDYSSYNEQFF. CDR3 nucleotide sequence: TGCGCCAGCAGTGATTACAGCTCCTACAATGAGCAGTTCTTC.

The chain couples TRBV6-5 to TRBJ1-3; D perhaps matches TRBD1 (5 bases). Per the germline V gene, CDR1 is MNHEY and CDR2 is SVGAGI. The CDR3 covers 15 residues. The V and J ends lost 7 bases and 4 bases respectively, with 17 bases between them. The CDR3 region has the DNA TGTGCCAGCAATTCGGGGGGAACGAACGGAAACACCATATATTTT. Translation: CASNSGGTNGNTIYF.

The sample holds one count of this clone. This chain uses TRBV4-2 with TRBJ1-6; D is possibly TRBD1 (5 bases). Trimming left V 0 bases short and J 7 bases short, with 10 bases between. Germline CDR1 LGHNA, CDR2 YNFKEQ. The CDR3 runs 15 residues. The DNA of the CDR3 is TGTGCCAGCAGCCAAGATAGGGGAAAGAATTCACCCCTCCACTTT. Translated: CASSQDRGKNSPLHF.

V and J are TRBV10-3 and TRBJ1-6; no clear D gene. From germline, CDR1 is ENHRY and CDR2 SYGVKD. V lost 10 bases to trimming and J lost 4 bases, with 11 bases between them. The CDR3 has 13 amino acids. The CDR3 spells CATTDLYNSPLHF. DNA for the CDR3: TGTGCCACCACCGACCTGTATAATTCACCCCTCCACTTT.

The rearrangement links TRBV4-1 to TRBJ2-5; TRBD2 matches 7 bases. This CDR3 is 16 amino acids long. Germline CDR1 reads MGHRA; CDR2 reads YSYEKL. V trimming: 0 bases; J trimming: 5 bases; junction bases outside the gene matches: 9. CDR3 bases: TGCGCCAGCAGCCAAGATCGGGGGGTAGTGTCGGAGACCCAGTACTTC. It is translated as CASSQDRGVVSETQYF.

This chain connects TRBV2 to TRBJ1-5; D possibly corresponds to TRBD1 (5 bases). CDR3 length equals 14 residues. The V gene lost 3 bases and the J gene lost 4 bases, with 10 bases spanning the gap. Germline CDR1 SNHLY, CDR2 FYNNEI. The CDR3 bases are TGTGCCAGCAGTGACAGGGCTTTTAATCAGCCCCAGCATTTT. It encodes CASSDRAFNQPQHF.

The rearrangement uses TRBV5-1 and TRBJ2-5; D unresolved. The CDR3 totals 15 residues. CDR1 is SGHRS and CDR2 is YFSETQ in the germline V gene. The V and J ends lost 0 bases and 7 bases respectively, with 16 bases between them. The CDR3 DNA is TGCGCCAGCAGCTTGGCCGTTGGGGAAGTCGGGACCCAGTACTTC. Protein product: CASSLAVGEVGTQYF.

The chain employs TRBV10-1 and TRBJ2-5; 8 bases agree with TRBD2. Unmatched junction bases numbered 8, after V lost 6 bases and J lost 5 bases. Per the germline V gene, CDR1 is WNHNN and CDR2 is SYGVQD (reference sequence). This CDR3 is 14 amino acids long. The CDR3 nucleotides read TGCGCCAGCAGCCCAGCGGGAGTAGTGGAGACCCAGTACTTC. It yields the protein CASSPAGVVETQYF.

The V gene is TRBV5-1, the J gene TRBJ1-2; D is perhaps TRBD1 (5 bases). Germline CDR1 is SGHRS and CDR2 is YFSETQ. Trimming removed 7 bases from V and 2 bases from J, with 9 bases in between. The CDR3 loop spans 12 amino acids. The chain's CDR3 is CASGAENYGYTF. The CDR3 DNA is TGCGCCAGCGGGGCGGAGAACTATGGCTACACCTTC.

This clone showed up just a few times. CDR3 bases: TGTGCCAGCAGAGTGACAGGGGACTATGGCTACACCTTC. It is translated as CASRVTGDYGYTF. V usage is TRBV6-5 and J usage is TRBJ1-2; 8 positions match TRBD1. Trimming cost V 6 bases and J 3 bases; bases outside gene matches: 3. Germline CDR1 and CDR2: MNHEY and SVGAGI. This CDR3 has 13 amino acids.

Details on this clone: This sample includes further DNA sequences coding for the same CDR3. V gene TRBV7-2 combines with J gene TRBJ1-2; D unclear. Per the germline V gene, CDR1 is SGHTA and CDR2 is FQGNSA. CDR3 length: 13 residues. V was trimmed by 1 base and J by 4 bases, leaving 7 bases between them. CDR3 residues: CASSLGVGYGYTF. DNA for the CDR3: TGTGCCAGCAGCTTAGGTGTGGGCTATGGCTACACCTTC.

As to this clone: Additional DNA sequences in this sample encode the identical CDR3. The V gene is TRBV7-9, the J gene TRBJ2-7; no definite D call. V was pared by 6 bases and J by 4 bases, with 7 bases between. Germline V gene data show CDR1 as SEHNR and CDR2 as FQNEAQ (reference sequence). The CDR3 extends over 11 amino acids. This chain's CDR3 is CASSRAYEQYF. As DNA, the CDR3 is TGTGCCAGCAGTAGGGCGTACGAGCAGTACTTC.

This clone occurred once. Distinct nucleotide sequences in the sample also encode this CDR3. The chain uses TRBV29-1 and TRBJ2-7; 8 bases are shared with TRBD1. CDR3 size: 13 residues. J gave up 1 base and V 7 bases, and 6 bases lay outside the gene matches. Germline CDR1 SQVTM, CDR2 ANQGSEA. In DNA, the CDR3 is TGCAGCGCCGGGACAGGAAATTCCTACGAGCAGTACTTC. As protein: CSAGTGNSYEQYF.

The chain combines TRBV7-9 with TRBJ1-1; D is unresolved. CDR3 size: 13 residues. The V end lost 0 bases, the J end lost 11 bases, and 13 bases lay between the germline ends. Germline CDR1 SEHNR, CDR2 FQNEAQ (reference sequence). This CDR3 is CASSLAIGPRAFF. Here the CDR3 DNA reads TGTGCCAGCAGCTTAGCGATAGGGCCGAGGGCTTTCTTT. The full variable domain, with the rest looked up from reference TRBV7-9 and TRBJ1-1, is DTGVSQNPRHKITKRGQNVTFRCDPISEHNRLYWYRQTLGQGPEFLTYFQNEAQLEKSRLLSDRFSAERPKGSFSTLEIQRTEQGDSAMYLCASSLAIGPRAFFGQGTRLTVV.

V gene TRBV27 combines with J gene TRBJ2-3; the D is unclear. Germline loops: CDR1 MNHEY, CDR2 SMNVEV (reference sequence). The CDR3 length is 15 residues. V gave up 5 bases and J gave up 0 bases, with 12 bases separating them. The CDR3 DNA is TGTGCCAGCAGTCAAGACGGGTTAAGCACAGATACGCAGTATTTT. As protein: CASSQDGLSTDTQYF.

V is TRBV18 and J is TRBJ2-7; D not certain. V lost 5 bases and J lost 3, with 8 bases in between. The CDR3 length is 12 residues. In germline, CDR1 is KGHSH, CDR2 LQKENI. CDR3 sequence: CASSSNFYEQYF. The CDR3 region has the DNA TGTGCCAGCTCATCAAACTTCTACGAGCAGTACTTC.

Comments on this clone: This sample includes further DNA sequences coding for the same CDR3. V and J are TRBV18 and TRBJ2-7; possible D gene TRBD1, 6 bases. V shed 2 bases and J shed 3 bases, with 8 bases lying between them. The CDR3 sequence is 13 residues long. Germline loops: CDR1 KGHSH, CDR2 LQKENI. The CDR3 DNA follows: TGTGCCAGCTCACCAGGACAGTACTACGAGCAGTACTTC. Its translation is CASSPGQYYEQYF.

The CDR3 is CASSLFRQASSYNSPLHF. CDR3 sequence (DNA): TGTGCCAGCAGCCTATTCAGACAGGCGAGCTCCTATAATTCACCCCTCCACTTT. The chain has TRBV7-9 and TRBJ1-6, with a weak D call TRBD1 (6 bases). Trimming removed 5 bases at V and 0 bases at J, with 17 bases between. The CDR3 consists of 18 residues. CDR1 is SEHNR and CDR2 is FQNEAQ in the germline V gene (reference sequence).

This chain connects TRBV6-5 to TRBJ1-6; D is perhaps TRBD1 (6 bases). V was cut by 5 bases and J by 5 bases, with 10 bases left in between. The length of the CDR3 is 14 residues. The germline CDR1 and CDR2 sequences are MNHEY and SVGAGI. CDR3 sequence: CASSRGQDNSPLHF. CDR3 bases: TGTGCCAGCAGTCGGGGACAAGATAATTCACCCCTCCACTTT.

This clone was counted only a few times. The V call is TRBV19, the J call TRBJ2-7, with D possibly being TRBD1 (6 bases). The ends were cut back, 4 bases at V and 2 bases at J, with 9 bases in the middle. CDR1 is LNHDA, CDR2 SQIVND, per germline (reference sequence). The CDR3 consists of 13 residues. The CDR3 nucleotides read TGTGCCAGTAGTACAGGGGATGCCTACGAGCAGTACTTC. This translates into CASSTGDAYEQYF. The full variable domain, its missing parts supplied by reference TRBV19 and TRBJ2-7, is DGGITQSPKYLFRKEGQNVTLSCEQNLNHDAMYWYRQDPGQGLRLIYYSQIVNDFQKGDIAEGYSVSREKKESFPLTVTSAQKNPTAFYLCASSTGDAYEQYFGPGTRLTVT.

The chain has TRBV9 and TRBJ2-2, with TRBD1 identical over 7 bases. Per the germline V gene, CDR1 is SGDLS and CDR2 is YYNGEE. The CDR3 is made up of 13 amino acids. V gave up 3 bases and J gave up 6 bases; unmatched junction bases: 2. CDR3 loop: CASSDRGAGELFF. The CDR3, as DNA: TGTGCCAGCAGCGACAGGGGTGCCGGGGAGCTGTTTTTT.

The chain uses TRBV5-6 and TRBJ2-2, with TRBD1 matching over 7 bases. With V trimmed by 3 bases and J by 4 bases, 3 bases remained unmatched. Germline assignment: CDR1 SGHDT and CDR2 YYEEEE. The CDR3 sequence is 14 residues long. CDR3 residues: CASSSRQGTGELFF. The CDR3 bases are TGTGCCAGCAGCTCCCGACAGGGCACCGGGGAGCTGTTTTTT.